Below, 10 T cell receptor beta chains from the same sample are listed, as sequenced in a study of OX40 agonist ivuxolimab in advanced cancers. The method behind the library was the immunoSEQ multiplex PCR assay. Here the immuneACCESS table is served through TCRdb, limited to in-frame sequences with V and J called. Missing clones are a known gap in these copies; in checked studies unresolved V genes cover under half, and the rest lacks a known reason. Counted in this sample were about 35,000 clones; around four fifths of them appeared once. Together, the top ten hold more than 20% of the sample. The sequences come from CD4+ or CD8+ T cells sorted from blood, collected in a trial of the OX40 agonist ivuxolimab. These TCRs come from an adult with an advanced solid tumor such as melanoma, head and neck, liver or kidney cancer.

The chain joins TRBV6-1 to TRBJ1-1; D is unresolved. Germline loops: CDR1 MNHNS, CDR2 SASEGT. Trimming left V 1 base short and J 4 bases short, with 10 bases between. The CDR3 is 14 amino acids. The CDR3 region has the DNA TGTGCCAGCAGTGAAGTCGGTGGTCTCACTGAAGCTTTCTTT. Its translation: CASSEVGGLTEAFF.

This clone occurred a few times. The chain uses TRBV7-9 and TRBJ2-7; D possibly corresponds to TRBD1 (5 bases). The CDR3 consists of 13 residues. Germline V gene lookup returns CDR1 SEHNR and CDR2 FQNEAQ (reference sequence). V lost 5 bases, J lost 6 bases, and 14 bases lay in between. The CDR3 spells CASSLGGAPEQYF. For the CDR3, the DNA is TGTGCCAGCAGCCTCGGTGGGGCACCCGAGCAGTACTTC.

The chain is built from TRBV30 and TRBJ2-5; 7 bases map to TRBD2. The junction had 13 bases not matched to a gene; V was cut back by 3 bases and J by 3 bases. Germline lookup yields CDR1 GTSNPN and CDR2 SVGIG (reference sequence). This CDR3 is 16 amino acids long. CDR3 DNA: TGTGCCTGGAGCGAGGCGTGGGGGGGGGTCGAAGAGACCCAGTACTTC. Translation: CAWSEAWGGVEETQYF.

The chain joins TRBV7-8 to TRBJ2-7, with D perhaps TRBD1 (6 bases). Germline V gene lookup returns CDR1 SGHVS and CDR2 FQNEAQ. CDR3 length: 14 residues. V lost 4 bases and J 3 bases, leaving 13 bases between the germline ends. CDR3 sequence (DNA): TGTGCCAGCAGCTCCTCGACAGGTTACTACGAGCAGTACTTC. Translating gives CASSSSTGYYEQYF.

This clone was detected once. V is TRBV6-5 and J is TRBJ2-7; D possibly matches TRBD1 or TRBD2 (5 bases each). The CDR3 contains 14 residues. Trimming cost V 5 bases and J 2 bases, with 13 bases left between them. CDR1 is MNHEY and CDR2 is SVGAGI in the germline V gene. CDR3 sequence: CASSEIGTTYEQYF. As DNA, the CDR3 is TGTGCCAGCAGTGAGATCGGGACGACCTACGAGCAGTACTTC.

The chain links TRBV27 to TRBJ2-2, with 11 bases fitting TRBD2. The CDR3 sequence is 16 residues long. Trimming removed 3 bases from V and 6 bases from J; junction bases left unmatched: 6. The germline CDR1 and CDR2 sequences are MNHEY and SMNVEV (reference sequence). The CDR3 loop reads CASSLLLAGGPGELFF. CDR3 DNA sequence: TGTGCCAGCAGTTTGCTGCTAGCGGGGGGACCCGGGGAGCTGTTTTTT.

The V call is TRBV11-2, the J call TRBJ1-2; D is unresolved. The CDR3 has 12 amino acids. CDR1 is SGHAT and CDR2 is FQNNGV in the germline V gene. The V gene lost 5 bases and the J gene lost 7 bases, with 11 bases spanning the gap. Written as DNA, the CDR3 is TGTGCCAGCAGCCTCCTCGGGAGTGGCTACACCTTC. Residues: CASSLLGSGYTF.

CDR3 nucleotide sequence: TGTGCCAGCAGCCCACGAACTAGCCCCAGAACCGATGAGCAGTTCTTC. It translates to CASSPRTSPRTDEQFF. The V gene is TRBV7-6, the J gene TRBJ2-1; D may be TRBD2 (6 bases). CDR3 size: 16 residues. The germline gives CDR1 SGHVS, CDR2 FNYEAQ. V lost 5 bases and J lost 8, with 22 bases in between.

CDR3 sequence: CASSVSGKYEQYF. For the CDR3, the DNA is TGTGCCAGCAGCGTTAGCGGGAAATACGAGCAGTACTTC. The rearrangement links TRBV5-4 to TRBJ2-7; 8 bases are shared with TRBD2. Germline V CDR1 and CDR2: SGHNT, YYREEE (reference sequence). The V segment lost 4 bases and the J segment 4 bases; nucleotides outside the gene matches: 4. This CDR3 is built from 13 residues.

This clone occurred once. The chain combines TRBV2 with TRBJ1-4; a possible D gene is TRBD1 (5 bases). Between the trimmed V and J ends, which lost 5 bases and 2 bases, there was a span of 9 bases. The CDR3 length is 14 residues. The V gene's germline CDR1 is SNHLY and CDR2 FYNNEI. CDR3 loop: CASSPGITNEKLFF. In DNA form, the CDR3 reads TGTGCCAGCAGTCCAGGGATTACTAATGAAAAACTGTTTTTT.